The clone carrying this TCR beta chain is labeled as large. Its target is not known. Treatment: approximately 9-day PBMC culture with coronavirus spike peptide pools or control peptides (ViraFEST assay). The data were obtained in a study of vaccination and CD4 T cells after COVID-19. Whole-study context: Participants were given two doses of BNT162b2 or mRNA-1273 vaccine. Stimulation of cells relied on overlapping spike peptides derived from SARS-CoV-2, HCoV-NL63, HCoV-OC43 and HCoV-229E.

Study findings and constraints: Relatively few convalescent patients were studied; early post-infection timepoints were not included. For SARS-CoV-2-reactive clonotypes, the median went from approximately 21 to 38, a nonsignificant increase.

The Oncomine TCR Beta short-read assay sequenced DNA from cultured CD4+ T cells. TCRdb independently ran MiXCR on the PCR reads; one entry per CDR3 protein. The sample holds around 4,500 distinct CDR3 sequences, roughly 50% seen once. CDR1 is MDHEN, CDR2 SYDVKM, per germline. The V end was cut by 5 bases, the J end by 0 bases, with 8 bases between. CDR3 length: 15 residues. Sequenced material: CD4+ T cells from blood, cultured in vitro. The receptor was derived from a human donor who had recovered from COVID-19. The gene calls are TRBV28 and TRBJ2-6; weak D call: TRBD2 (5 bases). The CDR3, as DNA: TGTGCCAGCAGTGCGGGTCTCTCTGGGGCCAACGTCCTGACTTTC. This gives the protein CASSAGLSGANVLTF.